This T cell receptor beta chain derives from a study of T-cell memory formation after mild COVID-19. Study overall: TCR clusters largely stayed donor specific. Study conclusions and caveats: For second-wave clones that peaked at day 37, SARS-CoV-2 specificity went unverified. Pre-infection memory harbored some responding clones, suggesting cross-reactive memory joined. CD4/CD8 balance characterized clones contracting day 15 to 85, and CD4+ skew characterized later expanders.

As concerns this clonotype: Antigen unknown.

This CDR3 has 15 amino acids. V shed 3 bases and J shed 4 bases, with 13 bases lying between them. TCRdb ran MiXCR on the 5' RACE reads and lists one entry per CDR3 protein. Of 300,000 to 400,000 distinct CDR3 sequences in the sample, roughly 20% were seen once. Material: PBMCs or a T cell subset sorted from them (not recorded which). This rearrangement joins TRBV12-3 or TRBV12-4 to TRBJ2-1, with a tentative D call TRBD2 (6 bases). The receptor was derived from an adult woman who had mild COVID-19 (a few samples of this study predate the infection). Cell type and time point are not known. The DNA of the CDR3 is TGTGCCAGCAGTTTCGGCGGGATAACATACAATGAGCAGTTCTTC. Translating gives CASSFGGITYNEQFF.